Following are 9 T cell receptor beta chains from one sample sequenced in a study of cytomegalovirus exposure and HLA in healthy donors. PCR used 60 Vbeta primers and 13 Jbeta primers. Clones were read by immunoSEQ multiplex PCR, and TCRdb kept only the in-frame ones, dropping some. Found here are approximately 270,000 clones, 80% of them singletons; the top ten hold less than 0.4%. Source material: PBMCs. The receptors come from a girl aged 2 to 10 in good health and CMV-seronegative.

The chain has TRBV27 and TRBJ2-4; D may be TRBD1 (5 bases). The CDR3 has 15 amino acids. V was clipped by 6 bases and J by 6 bases, with 18 bases between them. The germline V gene encodes CDR1 MNHEY and CDR2 SMNVEV (reference sequence). CDR3 bases: TGTGCCAGCAGCCTTGGACCGTTAACAGGAAACATTCAGTACTTC. It is translated as CASSLGPLTGNIQYF.

This clone was recorded once. The rearrangement uses TRBV18 and TRBJ1-5; D is unclear. The CDR3 sequence is 13 residues long. CDR1 and CDR2 (germline): KGHSH, LQKENI. V lost 5 bases and J lost 5, with 10 bases in between. The DNA of the CDR3 is TGTGCCAGCTCAGAGAGGAGAGATCAGCCCCAGCATTTT. It codes for CASSERRDQPQHF. The variable domain in full, with the rest retrieved from reference TRBV18 and TRBJ1-5, is NAGVMQNPRHLVRRRGQEARLRCSPMKGHSHVYWYRQLPEEGLKFMVYLQKENIIDESGMPKERFSAEFPKEGPSILRIQQVVRGDSAAYFCASSERRDQPQHFGDGTRLSIL.

This chain uses TRBV2 with TRBJ2-5; D is perhaps TRBD1 (7 bases). V was shortened by 6 bases and J by 5 bases, with 19 bases between the two germline ends. The CDR3 is made up of 15 amino acids. Germline CDR1 SNHLY, CDR2 FYNNEI. The DNA for the CDR3 is TGTGCCAGCAGGGGGGGAGACAGGGCCAGTGAGACCCAGTACTTC. Translation: CASRGGDRASETQYF.

The chain is built from TRBV6-5 and TRBJ2-3; TRBD2 matches at 7 bases. This CDR3 region has 15 residues. J gave up 4 bases and V 4 bases, and 8 bases lay outside the gene matches. Germline V lookup: CDR1 MNHEY, CDR2 SVGAGI. CDR3 sequence reads: CASSWGGRGPDTQYF. In nucleotides, the CDR3 is TGTGCCAGCAGTTGGGGGGGACGGGGTCCAGATACGCAGTATTTT.

This clone was counted between two and nine times. This same CDR3 is encoded by further DNA sequences in the sample. The rearrangement uses TRBV6-1 and TRBJ2-5, with D unresolved. Trimming removed 3 bases at V and 1 base at J, with 9 bases between. This CDR3 contains 14 residues. Germline CDR1 is MNHNS and CDR2 is SASEGT. In DNA form, the CDR3 reads TGTGCCAGCAGTGAGTTTGGGCCCCAAGAGACCCAGTACTTC. It translates to CASSEFGPQETQYF.

V and J are TRBV7-6 and TRBJ2-7; 10 bases align to TRBD2. Per the germline V gene, CDR1 is SGHVS and CDR2 is FNYEAQ. V dropped 5 bases and J dropped 7; count of bases not matched to a gene: 11. The CDR3 extends over 15 amino acids. The CDR3 bases are TGTGCCAGCAGCCTCCTAGCGGGGGATGCTTGTGAGCAGTACTTC. Encoded protein: CASSLLAGDACEQYF.

This clone was picked up a small number of times. The J gene is TRBJ2-2, the V gene TRBV7-3; possible D gene TRBD1, 6 bases. The germline CDR1 and CDR2 sequences are SGHTA and FQGTGA. CDR3 length equals 16 residues. Between the trimmed V and J ends, which lost 1 base and 1 base, there was a span of 10 bases. CDR3 nucleotide sequence: TGTGCCAGCAGCTTAAATTCACAGGGGAACACCGGGGAGCTGTTTTTT. Amino acid sequence: CASSLNSQGNTGELFF.

This clone was observed a few times. The rearrangement links TRBV30 to TRBJ2-7, with D possibly TRBD2 on 5 matching bases. V lost 1 base, J lost 1 base, and 5 bases lay in between. CDR3 length: 12 residues. Germline CDR1 is GTSNPN and CDR2 is SVGIG (reference sequence). The CDR3 spells CAWSGGSYEQYF. The CDR3 region has the DNA TGTGCCTGGAGTGGAGGGTCCTACGAGCAGTACTTC.

The rearrangement joins TRBV6-1 to TRBJ2-1, with TRBD2 matching 8 bases. This CDR3 contains 11 residues. Germline CDR1 MNHNS, CDR2 SASEGT. V was clipped by 7 bases and J by 9 bases; unmatched bases: 2. CDR3 in DNA: TGTGCCAGCACCGGGGGGGTTGAGCAGTTCTTC. Protein sequence: CASTGGVEQFF.